Reported below is one T cell receptor (beta chain). The data were obtained in a study of blood T cell repertoires in COVID-19. Study details: Nucleic acid was either cDNA or gDNA, and it came from T cells, B-cell-depleted T cells, or PBMCs.

Germline V gene data show CDR1 as GTSNPN and CDR2 as SVGIG (reference sequence). This CDR3 comprises 14 residues. V shed 3 bases and J 6 bases; nucleotides not matched to a gene: 9. Source study methods: Amplification of reference gene primers was used by the study to estimate nucleated cell counts. Data came from immunoSEQ multiplex PCR; TCRdb stores just in-frame clones and leaves some out. V and J calls and clone size are those listed in that table; D and trimming were worked out from the DNA. The profile shows tens of thousands of clones, 85% to 90% of them singletons. The sequence came from a man older than 75 with acute or convalescent COVID-19. The V gene is TRBV30, the J gene TRBJ2-5, with TRBD1 matching 8 bases. The source material was peripheral blood. CDR3 coding DNA: TGTGCCTGGAGCGAGGGACAGGAGGTACAGACCCAGTACTTC. Translated, it gives CAWSEGQEVQTQYF.